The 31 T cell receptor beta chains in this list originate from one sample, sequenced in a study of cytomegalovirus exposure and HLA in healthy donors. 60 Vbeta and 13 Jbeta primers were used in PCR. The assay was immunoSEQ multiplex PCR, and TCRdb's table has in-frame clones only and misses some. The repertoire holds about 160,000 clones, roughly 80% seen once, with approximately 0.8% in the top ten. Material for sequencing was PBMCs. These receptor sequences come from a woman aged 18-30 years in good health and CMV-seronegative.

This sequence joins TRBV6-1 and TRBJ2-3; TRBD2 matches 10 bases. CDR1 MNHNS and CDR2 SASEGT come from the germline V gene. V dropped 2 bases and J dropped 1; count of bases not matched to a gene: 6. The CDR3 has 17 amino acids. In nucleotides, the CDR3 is TGTGCCAGCAGTGAAACGACTAGCGGGCTGGGCACAGATACGCAGTATTTT. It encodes CASSETTSGLGTDTQYF.

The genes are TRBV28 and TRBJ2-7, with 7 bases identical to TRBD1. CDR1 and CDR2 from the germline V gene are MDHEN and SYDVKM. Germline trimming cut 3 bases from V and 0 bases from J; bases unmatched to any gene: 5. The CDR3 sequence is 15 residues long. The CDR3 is CASSFLDRASYEQYF. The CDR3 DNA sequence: TGTGCCAGCAGTTTCCTTGACAGGGCCTCCTACGAGCAGTACTTC.

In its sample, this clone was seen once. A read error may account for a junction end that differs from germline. DNA of the CDR3: TGTGCCAGCAGTGATAGGCGGAGGAACACTAACTATGGCTACGCCTTC. Protein product: CASSDRRRNTNYGYAF. The chain links TRBV25-1 to TRBJ1-2; D is unresolved. Per the germline V gene, CDR1 is MGHDK and CDR2 is SYGVNS. The CDR3 extends over 16 amino acids.

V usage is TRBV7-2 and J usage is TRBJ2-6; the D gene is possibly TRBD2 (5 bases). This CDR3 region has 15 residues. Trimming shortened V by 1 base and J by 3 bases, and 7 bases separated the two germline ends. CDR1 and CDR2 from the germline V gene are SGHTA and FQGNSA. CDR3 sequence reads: CASSLEAGGANVLTF. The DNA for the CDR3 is TGTGCCAGCAGCTTAGAGGCGGGTGGGGCCAACGTCCTGACTTTC.

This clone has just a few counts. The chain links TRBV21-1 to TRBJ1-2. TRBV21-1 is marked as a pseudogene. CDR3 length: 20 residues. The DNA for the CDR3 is TGTGCCAGCAGCAAAGTCCGCTACGGGAGGCACGGGAGGACTCTCTATGGCTACACCTTC. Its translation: CASSKVRYGRHGRTLYGYTF.

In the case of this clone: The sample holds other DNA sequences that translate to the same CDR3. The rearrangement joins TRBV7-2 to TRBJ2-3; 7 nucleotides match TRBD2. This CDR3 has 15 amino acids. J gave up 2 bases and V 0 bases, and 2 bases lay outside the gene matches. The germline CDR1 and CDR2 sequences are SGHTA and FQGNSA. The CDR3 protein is CASSLAGGSTDTQYF. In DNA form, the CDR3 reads TGTGCCAGCAGCTTAGCGGGGGGGTCCACAGATACGCAGTATTTT.

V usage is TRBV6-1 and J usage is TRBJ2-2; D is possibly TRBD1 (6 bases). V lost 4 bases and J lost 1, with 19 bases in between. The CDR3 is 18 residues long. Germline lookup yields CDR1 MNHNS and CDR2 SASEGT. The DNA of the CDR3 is TGTGCCAGCAGTGTACTACGCCCAGGGGCCCAGAACACCGGGGAGCTGTTTTTT. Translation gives CASSVLRPGAQNTGELFF.

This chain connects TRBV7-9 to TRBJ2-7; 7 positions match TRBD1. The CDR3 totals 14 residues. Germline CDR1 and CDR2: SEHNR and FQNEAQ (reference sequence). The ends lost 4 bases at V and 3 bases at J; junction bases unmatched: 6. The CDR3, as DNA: TGTGCCAGCAGCTCGCCACGACAGGGCTACGAGCAGTACTTC. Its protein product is CASSSPRQGYEQYF.

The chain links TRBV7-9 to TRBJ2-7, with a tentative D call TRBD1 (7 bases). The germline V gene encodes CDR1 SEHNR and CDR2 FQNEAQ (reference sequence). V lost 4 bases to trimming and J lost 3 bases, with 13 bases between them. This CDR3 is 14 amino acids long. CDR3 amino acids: CASSSRGAFYEQYF. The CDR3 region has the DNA TGTGCCAGCAGCTCCAGGGGGGCGTTCTACGAGCAGTACTTC.

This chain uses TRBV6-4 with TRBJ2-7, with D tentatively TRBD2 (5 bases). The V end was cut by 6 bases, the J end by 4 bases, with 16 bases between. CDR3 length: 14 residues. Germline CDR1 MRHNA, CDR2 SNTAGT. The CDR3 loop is CASSGPGWCYEQYF. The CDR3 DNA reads TGTGCCAGCAGCGGGCCGGGATGGTGTTACGAGCAGTACTTC.

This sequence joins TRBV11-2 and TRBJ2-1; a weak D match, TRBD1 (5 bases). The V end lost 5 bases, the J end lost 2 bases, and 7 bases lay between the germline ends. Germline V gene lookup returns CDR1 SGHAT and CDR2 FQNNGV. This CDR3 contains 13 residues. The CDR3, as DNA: TGTGCCAGCAGCCCAGGGACCTACAATGAGCAGTTCTTC. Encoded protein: CASSPGTYNEQFF.

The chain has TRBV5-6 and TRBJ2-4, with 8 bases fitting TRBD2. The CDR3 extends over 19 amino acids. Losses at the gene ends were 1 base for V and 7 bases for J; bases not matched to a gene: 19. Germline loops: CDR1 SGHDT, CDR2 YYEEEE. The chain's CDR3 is CASSLITPSWRGRLNIQYF. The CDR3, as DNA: TGTGCCAGCAGCTTGATCACACCCAGTTGGCGCGGGAGGTTGAACATTCAGTACTTC.

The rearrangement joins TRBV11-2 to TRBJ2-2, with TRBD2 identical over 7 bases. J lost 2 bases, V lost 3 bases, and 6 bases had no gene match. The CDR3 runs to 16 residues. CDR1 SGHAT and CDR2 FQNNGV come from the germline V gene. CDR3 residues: CASSLRGRANTGELFF. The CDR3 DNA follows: TGTGCCAGCAGCTTGCGGGGGAGGGCCAACACCGGGGAGCTGTTTTTT.

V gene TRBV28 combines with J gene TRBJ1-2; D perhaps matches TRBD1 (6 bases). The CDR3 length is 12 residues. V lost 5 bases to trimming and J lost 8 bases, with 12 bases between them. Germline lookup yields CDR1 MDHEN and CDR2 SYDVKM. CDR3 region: CASSVGTKGYTF. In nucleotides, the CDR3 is TGTGCCAGCAGTGTTGGGACAAAGGGCTACACCTTC.

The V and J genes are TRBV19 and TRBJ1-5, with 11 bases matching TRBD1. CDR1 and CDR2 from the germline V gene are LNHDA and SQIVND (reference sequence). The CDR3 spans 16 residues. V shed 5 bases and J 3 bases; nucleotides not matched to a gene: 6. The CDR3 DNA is TGTGCCAGTAGTGCCTCGGGACAGGGGGTCAATCAGCCCCAGCATTTT. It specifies CASSASGQGVNQPQHF.

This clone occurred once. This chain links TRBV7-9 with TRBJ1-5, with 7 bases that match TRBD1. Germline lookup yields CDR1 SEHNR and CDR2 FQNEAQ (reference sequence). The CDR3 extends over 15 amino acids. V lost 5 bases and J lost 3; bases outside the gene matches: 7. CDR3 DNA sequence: TGTGCCAGCAGCCCAGGGGGACAACTCAATCAGCCCCAGCATTTT. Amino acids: CASSPGGQLNQPQHF.

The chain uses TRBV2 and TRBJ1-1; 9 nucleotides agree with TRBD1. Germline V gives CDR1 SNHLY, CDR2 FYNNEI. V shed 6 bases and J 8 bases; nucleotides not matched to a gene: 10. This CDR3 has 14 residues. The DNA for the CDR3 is TGTGCCAGCAGGGACAGGGGAAGGATGTCGGAAGCTTTCTTT. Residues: CASRDRGRMSEAFF.

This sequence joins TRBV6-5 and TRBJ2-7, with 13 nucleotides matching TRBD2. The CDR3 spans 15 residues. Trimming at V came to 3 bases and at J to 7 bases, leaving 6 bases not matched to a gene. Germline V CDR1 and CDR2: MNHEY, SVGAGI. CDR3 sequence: CASSYELAGGREQYF. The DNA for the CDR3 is TGTGCCAGCAGTTATGAACTAGCGGGAGGGCGTGAGCAGTACTTC.

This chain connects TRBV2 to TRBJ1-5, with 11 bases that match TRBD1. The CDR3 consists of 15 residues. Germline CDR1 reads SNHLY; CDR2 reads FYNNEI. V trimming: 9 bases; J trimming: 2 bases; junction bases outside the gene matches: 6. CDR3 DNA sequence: TGTGCCAGTCGGACAGGGGGCGACGGCAATCAGCCCCAGCATTTT. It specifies CASRTGGDGNQPQHF.

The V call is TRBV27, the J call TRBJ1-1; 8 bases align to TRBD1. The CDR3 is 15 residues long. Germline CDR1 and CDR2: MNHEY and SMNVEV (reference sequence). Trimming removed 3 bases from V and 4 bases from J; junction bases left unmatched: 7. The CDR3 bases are TGTGCCAGCAGTTTGATGCAGGGGGCGGGCACTGAAGCTTTCTTT. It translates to CASSLMQGAGTEAFF.

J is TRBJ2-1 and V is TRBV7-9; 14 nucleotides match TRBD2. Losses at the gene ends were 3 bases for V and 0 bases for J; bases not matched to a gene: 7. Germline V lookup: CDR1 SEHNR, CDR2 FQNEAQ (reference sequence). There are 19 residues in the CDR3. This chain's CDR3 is CASSFRLGTSGSSYNEQFF. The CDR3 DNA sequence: TGTGCCAGCAGCTTCAGACTCGGGACTAGCGGGAGCTCCTACAATGAGCAGTTCTTC.

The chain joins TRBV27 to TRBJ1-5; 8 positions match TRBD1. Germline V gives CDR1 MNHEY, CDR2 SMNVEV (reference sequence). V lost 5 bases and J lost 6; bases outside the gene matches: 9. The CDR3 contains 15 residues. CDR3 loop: CASSPQGQGPQPQHF. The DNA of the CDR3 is TGTGCCAGCAGTCCCCAAGGACAGGGCCCTCAGCCCCAGCATTTT.

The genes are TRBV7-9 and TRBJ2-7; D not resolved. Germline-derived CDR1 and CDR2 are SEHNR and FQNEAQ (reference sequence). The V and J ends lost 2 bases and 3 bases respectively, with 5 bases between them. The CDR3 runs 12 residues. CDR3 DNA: TGTGCCAGCAGCTTAAGCGTCTACGAGCAGTACTTC. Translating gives CASSLSVYEQYF.

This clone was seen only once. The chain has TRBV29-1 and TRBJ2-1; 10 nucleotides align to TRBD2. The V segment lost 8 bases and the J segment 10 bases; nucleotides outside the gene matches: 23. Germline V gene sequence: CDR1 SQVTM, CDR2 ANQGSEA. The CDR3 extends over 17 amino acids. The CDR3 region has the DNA TGCAGCACCGGAGGGCTAGCGGGAGCAATCCCTCCTAACGAGCAGTTCTTC. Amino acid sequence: CSTGGLAGAIPPNEQFF.

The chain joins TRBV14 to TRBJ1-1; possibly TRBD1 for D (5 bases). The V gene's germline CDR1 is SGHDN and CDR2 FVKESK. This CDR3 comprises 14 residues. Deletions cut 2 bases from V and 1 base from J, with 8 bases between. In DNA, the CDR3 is TGTGCCAGCAGCCAACCAGGGTGGAACACTGAAGCTTTCTTT. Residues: CASSQPGWNTEAFF. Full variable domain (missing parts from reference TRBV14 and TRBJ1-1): EAGVTQFPSHSVIEKGQTVTLRCDPISGHDNLYWYRRVMGKEIKFLLHFVKESKQDESGMPNNRFLAERTGGTYSTLKVQPAELEDSGVYFCASSQPGWNTEAFFGQGTRLTVV.

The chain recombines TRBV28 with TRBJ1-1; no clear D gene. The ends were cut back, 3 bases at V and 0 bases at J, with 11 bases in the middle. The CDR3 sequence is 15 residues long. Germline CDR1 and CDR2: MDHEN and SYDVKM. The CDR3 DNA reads TGTGCCAGCAGTTTGTGGGCAGCCATGAACACTGAAGCTTTCTTT. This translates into CASSLWAAMNTEAFF.

The CDR3, as DNA: TGTGCCACCAGCGGACTGGGACTAGCGAACACCTACGAGCAGTACTTC. Translating it yields CATSGLGLANTYEQYF. The chain has TRBV15 and TRBJ2-7; 10 bases are shared with TRBD2. The J segment lost 2 bases and the V segment lost 5 bases, leaving 9 bases of the junction unmatched. Germline lookup yields CDR1 LNHNV and CDR2 YYDKDF (reference sequence). The CDR3 covers 16 residues.

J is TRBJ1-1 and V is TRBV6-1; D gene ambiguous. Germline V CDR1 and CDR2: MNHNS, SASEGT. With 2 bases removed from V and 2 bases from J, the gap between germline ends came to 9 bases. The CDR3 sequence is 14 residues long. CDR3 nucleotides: TGTGCCAGCAGTGAACAAAACTTCAACACTGAAGCTTTCTTT. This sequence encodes CASSEQNFNTEAFF.

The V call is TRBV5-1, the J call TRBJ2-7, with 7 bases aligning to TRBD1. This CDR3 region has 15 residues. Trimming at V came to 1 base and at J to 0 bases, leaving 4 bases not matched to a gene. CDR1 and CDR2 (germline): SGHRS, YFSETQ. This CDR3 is CASSLSSGGSYEQYF. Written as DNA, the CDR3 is TGCGCCAGCAGCTTGTCCTCAGGGGGCTCCTACGAGCAGTACTTC. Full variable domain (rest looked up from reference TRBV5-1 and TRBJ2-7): KAGVTQTPRYLIKTRGQQVTLSCSPISGHRSVSWYQQTPGQGLQFLFEYFSETQRNKGNFPGRFSGRQFSNSRSEMNVSTLELGDSALYLCASSLSSGGSYEQYFGPGTRLTVT.

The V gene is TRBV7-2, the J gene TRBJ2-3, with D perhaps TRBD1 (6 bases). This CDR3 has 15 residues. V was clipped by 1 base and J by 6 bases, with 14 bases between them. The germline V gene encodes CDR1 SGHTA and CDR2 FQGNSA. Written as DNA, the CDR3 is TGTGCCAGCAGCTTAGATGGCAGGGGTGCCGATACGCAGTATTTT. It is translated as CASSLDGRGADTQYF. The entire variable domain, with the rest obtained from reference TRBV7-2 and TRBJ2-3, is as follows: GAGVSQSPSNKVTEKGKDVELRCDPISGHTALYWYRQSLGQGLEFLIYFQGNSAPDKSGLPSDRFSAERTGGSVSTLTIQRTQQEDSAVYLCASSLDGRGADTQYFGPGTRLTVL.

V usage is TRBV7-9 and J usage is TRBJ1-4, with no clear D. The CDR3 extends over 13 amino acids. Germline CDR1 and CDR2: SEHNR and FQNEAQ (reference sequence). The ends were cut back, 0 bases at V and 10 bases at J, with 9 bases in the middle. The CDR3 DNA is TGTGCCAGCAGCTTAGCTGCGGAACCAAAACTGTTTTTT. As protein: CASSLAAEPKLFF.